These T cell receptor beta chains were read from a single sample in a study of CD8+ T cells in alopecia areata. Generated by immunoSEQ multiplex PCR, the TCRdb table keeps only in-frame clones and is missing some. In the table there are around 200,000 clones, 50% to 65% of which are singletons. The material was CD8+ T cells sorted from blood, obtained at week 24, from a patient treated with tofacitinib. The receptors shown here come from a human donor with alopecia areata. Both conserved end residues are part of each CDR3. The D gene is left open where the match is weak. The size of a clone is reported for some rows only, either as once, few or many, or as a class for expanded clones.

clone_size	v_call	j_call	cdr3_length	d_call	cdr3_aa	cdr3_nt
-	TRBV6-5	TRBJ2-5	14	-	CASSTTGQQETQYF	TGTGCCAGCAGTACCACAGGGCAACAAGAGACCCAGTACTTC
few	TRBV6-6	TRBJ2-1	15	TRBD1	CASSLIGGTYNEQFF	TGTGCCAGCAGCCTTATAGGGGGCACTTACAATGAGCAGTTCTTC
-	TRBV19	TRBJ1-2	14	-	CASDLGAGDNGYTF	TGTGCCAGTGACCTGGGGGCCGGAGATAATGGCTACACCTTC
-	TRBV11-2	TRBJ1-4	15	-	CASSLRGGDNEKLFF	TGTGCCAGCAGCTTACGAGGCGGGGATAATGAAAAACTGTTTTTT
-	TRBV27	TRBJ2-1	14	TRBD1	CASNRQGNNNEQFF	TGTGCCAGCAATAGACAGGGTAATAACAATGAGCAGTTCTTC
-	TRBV5-5	TRBJ2-1	16	TRBD2	CASSGILASSYNEQFF	TGTGCCAGCAGCGGGATACTAGCGAGCTCCTACAATGAGCAGTTCTTC
-	TRBV11-2	TRBJ2-1	12	-	CASSAGRGEQFF	TGTGCCAGCAGTGCCGGGCGAGGTGAGCAGTTCTTC
many	TRBV7-6	TRBJ1-1	13	-	CASSPNRNTEAFF	TGTGCCAGCAGCCCTAATAGGAACACTGAAGCTTTCTTT
-	TRBV27	TRBJ2-7	15	TRBD1	CASSYVQGAGYEQYF	TGTGCCAGCAGTTATGTTCAGGGGGCGGGGTACGAGCAGTACTTC
few	TRBV27	TRBJ2-1	14	-	CASSRDRSYNEQFF	TGTGCCAGCAGTAGGGATCGTTCCTACAATGAGCAGTTCTTC
few	TRBV29-1	TRBJ2-1	12	-	CSVEDGGNEQFF	TGCAGCGTTGAAGATGGGGGCAATGAGCAGTTCTTC
-	TRBV7-9	TRBJ2-1	15	TRBD1	CASSLVRTGQNEQFF	TGTGCCAGCAGCTTAGTTCGGACAGGGCAGAATGAGCAGTTCTTC
-	TRBV4-3	TRBJ2-2	17	TRBD1	CASSQFPGTGGTGELFF	TGCGCCAGCAGCCAATTCCCCGGGACAGGGGGCACCGGGGAGCTGTTTTTT
many	TRBV7-2	TRBJ1-1	13	-	CASSLARYTEAFF	TGTGCCAGCAGCTTAGCGCGGTACACTGAAGCTTTCTTT
-	TRBV5-4	TRBJ2-1	15	TRBD2	CASSLATSGHNEQFF	TGTGCCAGCAGCTTGGCTACTAGCGGGCACAATGAGCAGTTCTTC
-	TRBV11-2	TRBJ1-4	16	-	CASSLGVSTGNEKLFF	TGTGCCAGCAGCTTAGGTGTTAGTACGGGTAATGAAAAACTGTTTTTT
-	TRBV11-2	TRBJ1-1	15	-	CASSLGGVGPTEAFF	TGTGCCAGCAGCTTAGGGGGAGTAGGGCCCACTGAAGCTTTCTTT